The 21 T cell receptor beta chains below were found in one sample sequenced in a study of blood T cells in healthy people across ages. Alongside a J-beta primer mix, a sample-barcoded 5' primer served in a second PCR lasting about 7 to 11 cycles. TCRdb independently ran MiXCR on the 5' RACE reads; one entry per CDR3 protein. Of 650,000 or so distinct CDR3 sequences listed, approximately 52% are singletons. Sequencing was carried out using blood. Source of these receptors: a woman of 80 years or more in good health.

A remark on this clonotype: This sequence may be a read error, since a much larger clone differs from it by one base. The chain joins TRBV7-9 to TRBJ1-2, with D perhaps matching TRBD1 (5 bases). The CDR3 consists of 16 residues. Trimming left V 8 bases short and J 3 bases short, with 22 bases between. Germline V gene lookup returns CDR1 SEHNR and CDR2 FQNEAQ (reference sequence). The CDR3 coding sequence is TGTGCCAGCGGCCCACTATGGGCAGGGCGCGACTATGGCTACACCTTC. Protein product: CASGPLWAGRDYGYTF. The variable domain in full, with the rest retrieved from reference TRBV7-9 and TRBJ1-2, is DTGVSQNPRHKITKRGQNVTFRCDPISEHNRLYWYRQTLGQGPEFLTYFQNEAQLEKSRLLSDRFSAERPKGSFSTLEIQRTEQGDSAMYLCASGPLWAGRDYGYTFGSGTRLTVV.

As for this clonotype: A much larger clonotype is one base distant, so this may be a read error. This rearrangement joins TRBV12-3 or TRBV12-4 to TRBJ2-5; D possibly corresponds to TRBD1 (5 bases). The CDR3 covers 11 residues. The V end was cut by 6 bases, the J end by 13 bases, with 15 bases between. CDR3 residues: CASSRDSERYF. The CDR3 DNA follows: TGTGCCAGCAGCCGCGACAGCGAGCGGTACTTC.

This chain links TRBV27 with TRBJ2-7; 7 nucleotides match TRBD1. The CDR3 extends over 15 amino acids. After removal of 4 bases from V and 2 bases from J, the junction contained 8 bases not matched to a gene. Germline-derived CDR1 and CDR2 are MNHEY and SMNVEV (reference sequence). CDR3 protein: CASSYALGTAYEQYF. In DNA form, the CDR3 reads TGTGCCAGCAGTTACGCGCTTGGGACAGCCTACGAGCAGTACTTC.

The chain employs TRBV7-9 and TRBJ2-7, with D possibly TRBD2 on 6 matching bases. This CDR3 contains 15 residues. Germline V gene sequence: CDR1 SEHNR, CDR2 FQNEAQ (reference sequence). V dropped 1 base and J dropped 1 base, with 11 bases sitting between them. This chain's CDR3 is CASSLGRDPSYEQYF. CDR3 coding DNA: TGTGCCAGCAGCTTAGGGAGGGACCCTTCCTACGAGCAGTACTTC.

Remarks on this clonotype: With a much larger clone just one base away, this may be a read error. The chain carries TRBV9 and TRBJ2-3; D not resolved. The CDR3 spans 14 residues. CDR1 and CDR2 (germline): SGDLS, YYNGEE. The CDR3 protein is CASSVGSLQDAQYF. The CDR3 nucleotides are TGTGCCAGCAGCGTCGGCAGCCTTCAAGATGCGCAGTATTTT.

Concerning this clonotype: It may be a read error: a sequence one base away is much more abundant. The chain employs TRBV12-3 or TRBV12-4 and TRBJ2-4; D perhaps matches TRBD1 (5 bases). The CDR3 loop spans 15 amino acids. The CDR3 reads CASSFSGPARNIQYF. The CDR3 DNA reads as TGTGCCAGCAGTTTTTCAGGGCCAGCCAGAAACATTCAGTACTTC.

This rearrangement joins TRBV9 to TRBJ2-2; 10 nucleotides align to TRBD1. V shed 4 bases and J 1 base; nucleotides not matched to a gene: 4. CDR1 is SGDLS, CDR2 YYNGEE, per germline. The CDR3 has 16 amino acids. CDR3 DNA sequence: TGTGCCAGCAGCCCGGGACAGGGGATGAACACCGGGGAGCTGTTTTTT. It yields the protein CASSPGQGMNTGELFF.

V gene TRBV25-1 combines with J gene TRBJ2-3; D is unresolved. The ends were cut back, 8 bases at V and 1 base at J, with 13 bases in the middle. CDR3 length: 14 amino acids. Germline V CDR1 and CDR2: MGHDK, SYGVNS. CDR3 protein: CASGVVGGTDTQYF. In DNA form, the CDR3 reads TGTGCCAGCGGAGTGGTAGGCGGCACAGATACGCAGTATTTT. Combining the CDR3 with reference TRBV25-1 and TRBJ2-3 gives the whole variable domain EADIYQTPRYLVIGTGKKITLECSQTMGHDKMYWYQQDPGMELHLIHYSYGVNSTEKGDLSSESTVSRIRTEHFPLTLESARPSHTSQYLCASGVVGGTDTQYFGPGTRLTVL.

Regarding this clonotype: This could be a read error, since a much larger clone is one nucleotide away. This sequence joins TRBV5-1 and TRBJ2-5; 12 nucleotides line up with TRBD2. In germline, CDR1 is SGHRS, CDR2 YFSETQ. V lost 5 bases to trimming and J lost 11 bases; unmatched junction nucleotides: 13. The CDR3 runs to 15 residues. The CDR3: CASRSGTSGYNEQYF. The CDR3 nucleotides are TGCGCCAGCAGATCCGGGACTAGCGGGTACAATGAGCAGTACTTC.

The chain's CDR3 is CASSLGIPRVLPDTQYF. The DNA for the CDR3 is TGTGCCAGCAGCCTCGGCATACCCAGGGTCCTCCCAGATACGCAGTATTTT. The rearrangement links TRBV7-9 to TRBJ2-3, with TRBD1 as a possible D gene (5 bases). From germline, CDR1 is SEHNR and CDR2 FQNEAQ (reference sequence). The CDR3 spans 17 residues. Trimming removed 5 bases from V and 4 bases from J, with 22 bases in between.

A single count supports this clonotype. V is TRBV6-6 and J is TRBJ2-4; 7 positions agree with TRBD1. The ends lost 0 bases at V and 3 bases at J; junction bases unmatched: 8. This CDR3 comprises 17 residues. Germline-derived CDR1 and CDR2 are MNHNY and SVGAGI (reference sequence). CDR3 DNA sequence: TGTGCCAGCAGTTACTCGAATACAGGGGAATTCAAAAACATTCAGTACTTC. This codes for CASSYSNTGEFKNIQYF.

The CDR3 sequence: CATIDTQTQYF. The CDR3 coding sequence is TGTGCCACTATAGACACACAGACCCAGTACTTC. V gene TRBV10-3 combines with J gene TRBJ2-5; D unresolved. The germline gives CDR1 ENHRY, CDR2 SYGVKD. This CDR3 contains 11 residues. The V and J ends lost 10 bases and 6 bases respectively, with 12 bases between them.

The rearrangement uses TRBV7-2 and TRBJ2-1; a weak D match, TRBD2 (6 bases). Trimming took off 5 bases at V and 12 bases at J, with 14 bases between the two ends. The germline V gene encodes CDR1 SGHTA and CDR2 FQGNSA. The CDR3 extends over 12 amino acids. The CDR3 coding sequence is TGTGCCAGCAGCCCCCAGGAGGGCGTGCAGTTCTTC. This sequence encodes CASSPQEGVQFF.

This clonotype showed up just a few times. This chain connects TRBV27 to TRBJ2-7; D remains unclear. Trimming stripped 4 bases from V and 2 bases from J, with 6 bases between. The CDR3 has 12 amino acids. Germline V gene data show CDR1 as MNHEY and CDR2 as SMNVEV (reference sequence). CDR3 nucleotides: TGTGCCAGCAGTTCCGTTCCCTACGAGCAGTACTTC. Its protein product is CASSSVPYEQYF.

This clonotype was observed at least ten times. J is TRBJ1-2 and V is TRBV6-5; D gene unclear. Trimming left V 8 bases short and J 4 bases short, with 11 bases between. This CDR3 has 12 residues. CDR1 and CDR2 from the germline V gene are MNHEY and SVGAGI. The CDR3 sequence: CASGLGGYGYTF. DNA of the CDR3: TGTGCCAGCGGATTGGGCGGCTATGGCTACACCTTC.

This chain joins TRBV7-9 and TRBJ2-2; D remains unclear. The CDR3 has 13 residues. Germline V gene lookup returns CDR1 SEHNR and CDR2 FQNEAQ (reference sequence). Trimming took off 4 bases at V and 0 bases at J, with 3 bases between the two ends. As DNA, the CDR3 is TGTGCCAGCAGCTGGTCGAACACCGGGGAGCTGTTTTTT. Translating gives CASSWSNTGELFF.

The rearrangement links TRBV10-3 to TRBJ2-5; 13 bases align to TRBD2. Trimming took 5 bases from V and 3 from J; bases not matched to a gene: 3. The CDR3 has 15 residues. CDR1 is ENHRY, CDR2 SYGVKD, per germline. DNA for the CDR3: TGTGCCATCAGTCCCGGGACTAGCGGGAAAGAGACCCAGTACTTC. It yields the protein CAISPGTSGKETQYF.

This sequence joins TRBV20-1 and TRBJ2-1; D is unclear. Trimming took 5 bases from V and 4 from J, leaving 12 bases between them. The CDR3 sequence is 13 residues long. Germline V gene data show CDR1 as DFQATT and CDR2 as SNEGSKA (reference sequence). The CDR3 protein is CSAHASLYNEQFF. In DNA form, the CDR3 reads TGCAGTGCTCACGCATCACTTTACAATGAGCAGTTCTTC.

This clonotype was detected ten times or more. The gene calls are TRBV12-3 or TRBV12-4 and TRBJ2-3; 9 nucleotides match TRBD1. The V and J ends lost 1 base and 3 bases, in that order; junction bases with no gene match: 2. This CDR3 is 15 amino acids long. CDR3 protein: CASSLEGTGTDTQYF. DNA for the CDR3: TGTGCCAGCAGTTTAGAAGGGACAGGGACAGATACGCAGTATTTT.

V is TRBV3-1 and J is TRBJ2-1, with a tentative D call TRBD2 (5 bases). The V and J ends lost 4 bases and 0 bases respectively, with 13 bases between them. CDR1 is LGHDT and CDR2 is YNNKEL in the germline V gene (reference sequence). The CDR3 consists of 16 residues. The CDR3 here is CASSLLVQSSYNEQFF. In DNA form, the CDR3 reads TGTGCCAGCAGCCTACTAGTGCAAAGCTCCTACAATGAGCAGTTCTTC.

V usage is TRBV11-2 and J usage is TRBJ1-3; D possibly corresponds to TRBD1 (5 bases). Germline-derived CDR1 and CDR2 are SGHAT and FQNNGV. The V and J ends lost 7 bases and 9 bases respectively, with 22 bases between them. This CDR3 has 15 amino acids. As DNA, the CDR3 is TGTGCCAGCACCCTAGTAGGGGCGTACGGAGGCACCATATATTTT. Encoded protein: CASTLVGAYGGTIYF.